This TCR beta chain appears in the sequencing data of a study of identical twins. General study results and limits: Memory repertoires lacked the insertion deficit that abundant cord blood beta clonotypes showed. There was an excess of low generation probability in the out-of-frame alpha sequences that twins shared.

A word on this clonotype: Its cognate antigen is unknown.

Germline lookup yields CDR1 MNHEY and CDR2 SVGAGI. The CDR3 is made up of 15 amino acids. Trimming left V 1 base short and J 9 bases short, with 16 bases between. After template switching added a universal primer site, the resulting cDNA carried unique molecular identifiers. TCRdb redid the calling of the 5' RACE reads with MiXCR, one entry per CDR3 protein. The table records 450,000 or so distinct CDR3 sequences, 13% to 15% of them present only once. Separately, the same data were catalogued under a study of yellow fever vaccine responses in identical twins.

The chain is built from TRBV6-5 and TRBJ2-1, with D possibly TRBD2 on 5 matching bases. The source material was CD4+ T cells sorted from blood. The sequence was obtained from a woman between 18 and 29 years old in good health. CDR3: CASSYLDRGKGEQFF. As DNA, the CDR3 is TGTGCCAGCAGTTACTTAGACCGAGGGAAGGGTGAGCAGTTCTTC.